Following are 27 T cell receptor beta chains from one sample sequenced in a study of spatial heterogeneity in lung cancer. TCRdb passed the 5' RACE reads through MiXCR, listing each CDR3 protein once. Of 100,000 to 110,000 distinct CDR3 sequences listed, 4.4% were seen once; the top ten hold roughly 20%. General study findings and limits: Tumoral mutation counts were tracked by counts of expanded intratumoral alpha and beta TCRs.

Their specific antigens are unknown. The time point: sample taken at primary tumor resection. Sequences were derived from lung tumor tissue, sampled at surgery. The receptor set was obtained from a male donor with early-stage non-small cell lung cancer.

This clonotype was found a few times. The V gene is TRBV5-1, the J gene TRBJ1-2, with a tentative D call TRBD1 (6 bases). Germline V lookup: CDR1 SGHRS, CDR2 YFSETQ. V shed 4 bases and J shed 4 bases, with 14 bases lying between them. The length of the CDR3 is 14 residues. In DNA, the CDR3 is TGCGCCAGCAGCCCGGGGGCGCAGTTCTATGGCTACACCTTC. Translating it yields CASSPGAQFYGYTF.

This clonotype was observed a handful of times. As DNA, the CDR3 is TGTGCCTGGGGACAAGAGAGAAATTCACCCCTCCACTTT. Its translation: CAWGQERNSPLHF. This rearrangement joins TRBV30 to TRBJ1-6; TRBD1 might be the D (5 bases). CDR3 length: 13 amino acids. Per germline, CDR1 GTSNPN and CDR2 SVGIG (reference sequence). Trimming took off 5 bases at V and 7 bases at J, with 12 bases between the two ends.

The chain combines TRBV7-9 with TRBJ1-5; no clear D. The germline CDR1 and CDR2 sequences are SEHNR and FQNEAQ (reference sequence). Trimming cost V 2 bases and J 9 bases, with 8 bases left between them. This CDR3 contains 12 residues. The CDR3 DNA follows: TGTGCCAGCAGCTTACCCCAAGGGCCCCAGCATTTT. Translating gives CASSLPQGPQHF.

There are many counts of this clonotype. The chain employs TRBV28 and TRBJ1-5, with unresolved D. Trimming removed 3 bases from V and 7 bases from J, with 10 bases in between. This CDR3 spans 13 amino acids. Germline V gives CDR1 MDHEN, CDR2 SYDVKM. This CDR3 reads CASSFEGWQPQHF. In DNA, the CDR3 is TGTGCCAGCAGTTTTGAAGGGTGGCAGCCCCAGCATTTT.

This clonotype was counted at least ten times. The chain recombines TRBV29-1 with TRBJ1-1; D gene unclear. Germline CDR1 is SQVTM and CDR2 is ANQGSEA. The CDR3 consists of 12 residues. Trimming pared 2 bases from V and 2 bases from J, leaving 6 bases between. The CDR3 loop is CSVEPVNTEAFF. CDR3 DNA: TGCAGCGTTGAACCCGTCAACACTGAAGCTTTCTTT.

DNA for the CDR3: TGCGCCAGCAGCCGACTACAGGGTGTCGGGGAGACCCAGTACTTC. This encodes CASSRLQGVGETQYF. V usage is TRBV5-1 and J usage is TRBJ2-5; tentatively, D is TRBD1 (6 bases). V gave up 4 bases and J gave up 5 bases, with 18 bases separating them. There are 15 residues in the CDR3. The germline V gene has CDR1 SGHRS and CDR2 YFSETQ. The variable domain in full, completed from reference TRBV5-1 and TRBJ2-5, reads KAGVTQTPRYLIKTRGQQVTLSCSPISGHRSVSWYQQTPGQGLQFLFEYFSETQRNKGNFPGRFSGRQFSNSRSEMNVSTLELGDSALYLCASSRLQGVGETQYFGPGTRLLVL.

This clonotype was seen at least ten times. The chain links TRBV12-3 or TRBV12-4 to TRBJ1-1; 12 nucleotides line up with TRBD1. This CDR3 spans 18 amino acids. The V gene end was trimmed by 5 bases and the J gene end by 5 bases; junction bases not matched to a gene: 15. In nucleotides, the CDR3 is TGTGCCAGCAGTCAAACCATTTGGGACAGGGGGCTGTTAACTGAAGCTTTCTTT. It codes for CASSQTIWDRGLLTEAFF.

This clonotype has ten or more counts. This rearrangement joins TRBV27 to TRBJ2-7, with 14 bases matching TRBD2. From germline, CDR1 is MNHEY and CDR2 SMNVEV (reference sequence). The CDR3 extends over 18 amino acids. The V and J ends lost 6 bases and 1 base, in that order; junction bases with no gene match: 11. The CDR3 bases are TGTGCCAGCAGAAGGGGGACAGGGACTAGCGGGAGATCCTACGAGCAGTACTTC. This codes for CASRRGTGTSGRSYEQYF.

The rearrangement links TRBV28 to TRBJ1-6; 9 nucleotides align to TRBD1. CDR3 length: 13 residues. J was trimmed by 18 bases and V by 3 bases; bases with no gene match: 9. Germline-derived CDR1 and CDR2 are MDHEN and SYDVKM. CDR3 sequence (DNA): TGTGCCAGCAGTTTGGGACAGGGATCTGCCCACCACTTT. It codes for CASSLGQGSAHHF. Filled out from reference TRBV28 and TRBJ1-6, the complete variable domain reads DVKVTQSSRYLVKRTGEKVFLECVQDMDHENMFWYRQDPGLGLRLIYFSYDVKMKEKGDIPEGYSVSREKKERFSLILESASTNQTSMYLCASSLGQGSAHHFGNGTRLTVT.

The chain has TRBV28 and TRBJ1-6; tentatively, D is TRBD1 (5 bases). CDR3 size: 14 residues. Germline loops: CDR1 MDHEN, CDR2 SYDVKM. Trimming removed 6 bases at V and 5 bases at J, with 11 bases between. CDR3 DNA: TGTGCCAGCAGATCCGGGACGGATAATTCACCCCTCCACTTT. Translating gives CASRSGTDNSPLHF.

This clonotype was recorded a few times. The CDR3 sequence is CASSQGPGQRTYEQYF. The CDR3 nucleotides read TGCGCCAGCAGCCAAGGACCGGGACAGAGAACCTACGAGCAGTACTTC. This chain links TRBV4-1 with TRBJ2-7; 7 bases fit TRBD1. The CDR3 covers 16 residues. Germline lookup yields CDR1 MGHRA and CDR2 YSYEKL. Trimming at V came to 1 base and at J to 2 bases, leaving 8 bases not matched to a gene.

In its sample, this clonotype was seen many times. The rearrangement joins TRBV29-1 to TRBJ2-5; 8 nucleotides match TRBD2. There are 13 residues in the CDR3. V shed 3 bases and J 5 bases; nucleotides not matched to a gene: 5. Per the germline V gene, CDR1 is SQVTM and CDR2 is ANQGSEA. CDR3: CSVELLAGETQYF. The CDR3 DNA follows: TGCAGCGTTGAGCTTCTAGCGGGCGAGACCCAGTACTTC.

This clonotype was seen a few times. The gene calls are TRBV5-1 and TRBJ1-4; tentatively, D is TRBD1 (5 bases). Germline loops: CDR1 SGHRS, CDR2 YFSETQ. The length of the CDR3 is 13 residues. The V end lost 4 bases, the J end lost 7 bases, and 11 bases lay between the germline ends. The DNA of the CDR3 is TGCGCCAGCAGCCCGGACGGGACTGAAAAACTGTTTTTT. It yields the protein CASSPDGTEKLFF.

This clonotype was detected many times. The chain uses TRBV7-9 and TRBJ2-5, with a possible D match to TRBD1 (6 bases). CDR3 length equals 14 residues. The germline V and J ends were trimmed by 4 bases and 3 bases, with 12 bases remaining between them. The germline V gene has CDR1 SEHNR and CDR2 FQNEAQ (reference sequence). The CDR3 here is CASSYSGTKETQYF. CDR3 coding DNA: TGTGCCAGCAGCTACTCCGGGACAAAAGAGACCCAGTACTTC.

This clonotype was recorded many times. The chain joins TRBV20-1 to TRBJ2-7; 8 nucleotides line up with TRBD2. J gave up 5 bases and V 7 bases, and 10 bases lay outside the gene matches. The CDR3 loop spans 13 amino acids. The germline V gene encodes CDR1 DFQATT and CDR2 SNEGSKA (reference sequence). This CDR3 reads CSGWATSEDEQYF. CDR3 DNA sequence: TGCAGTGGCTGGGCGACTAGCGAAGACGAGCAGTACTTC.

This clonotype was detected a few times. The CDR3 DNA is TGTGCCAGCAGCCAACAGGGGGCAAATAATTCACCCCTCCACTTT. It encodes CASSQQGANNSPLHF. This chain links TRBV3-1 with TRBJ1-6; TRBD1 aligns across 8 bases. Germline CDR1 LGHDT, CDR2 YNNKEL (reference sequence). Losses at the gene ends were 2 bases for V and 5 bases for J; bases not matched to a gene: 2. The CDR3 spans 15 residues.

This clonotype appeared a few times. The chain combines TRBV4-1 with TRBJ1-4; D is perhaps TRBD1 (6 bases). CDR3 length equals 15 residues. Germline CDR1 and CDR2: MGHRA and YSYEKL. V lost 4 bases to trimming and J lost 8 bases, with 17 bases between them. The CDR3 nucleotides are TGCGCCAGCAGCCGGCGCCAGGGGCTGGGAGAAAAACTGTTTTTT. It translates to CASSRRQGLGEKLFF.

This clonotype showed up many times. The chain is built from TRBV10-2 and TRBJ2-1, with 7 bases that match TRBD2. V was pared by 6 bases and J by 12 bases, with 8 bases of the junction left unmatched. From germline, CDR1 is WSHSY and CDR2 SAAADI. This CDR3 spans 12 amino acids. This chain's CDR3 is CASSGTNSRQFF. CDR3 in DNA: TGCGCCAGCAGCGGGACTAACTCTCGGCAGTTCTTC.

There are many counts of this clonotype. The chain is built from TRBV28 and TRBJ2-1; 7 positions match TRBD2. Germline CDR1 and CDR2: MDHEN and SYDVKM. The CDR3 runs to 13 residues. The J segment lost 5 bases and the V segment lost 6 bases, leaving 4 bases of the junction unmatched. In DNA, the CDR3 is TGTGCCAGCAGCTCCGGGACTAACAATGAGCAGTTCTTC. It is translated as CASSSGTNNEQFF.

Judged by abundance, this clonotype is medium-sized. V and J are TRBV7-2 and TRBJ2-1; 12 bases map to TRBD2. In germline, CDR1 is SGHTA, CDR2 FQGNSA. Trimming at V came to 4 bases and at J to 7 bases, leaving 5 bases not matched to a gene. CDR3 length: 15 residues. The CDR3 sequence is CASSSGLAGVNEQFF. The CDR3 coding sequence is TGTGCCAGCAGCTCGGGACTAGCGGGTGTTAATGAGCAGTTCTTC.

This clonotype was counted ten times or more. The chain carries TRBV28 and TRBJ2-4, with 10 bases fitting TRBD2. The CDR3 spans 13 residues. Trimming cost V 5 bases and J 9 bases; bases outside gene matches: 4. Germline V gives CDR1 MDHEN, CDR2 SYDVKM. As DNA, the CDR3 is TGTGCCAGCAGTGGTAGCGGGAGGAGCATTCAGTACTTC. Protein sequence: CASSGSGRSIQYF.

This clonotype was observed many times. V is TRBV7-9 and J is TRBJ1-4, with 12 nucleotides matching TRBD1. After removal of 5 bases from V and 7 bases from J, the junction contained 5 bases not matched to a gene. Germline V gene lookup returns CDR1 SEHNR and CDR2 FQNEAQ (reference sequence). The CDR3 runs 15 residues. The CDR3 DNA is TGTGCCAGCAGCCGGGACAGGGGGCGATTTGAAAAACTGTTTTTT. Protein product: CASSRDRGRFEKLFF.

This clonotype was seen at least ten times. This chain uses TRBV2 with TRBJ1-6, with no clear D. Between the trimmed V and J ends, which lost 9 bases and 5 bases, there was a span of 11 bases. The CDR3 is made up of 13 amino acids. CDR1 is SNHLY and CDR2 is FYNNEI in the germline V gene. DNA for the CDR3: TGTGCCAGATCCCTTGGGAATAATTCACCCCTCCACTTT. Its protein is CARSLGNNSPLHF.

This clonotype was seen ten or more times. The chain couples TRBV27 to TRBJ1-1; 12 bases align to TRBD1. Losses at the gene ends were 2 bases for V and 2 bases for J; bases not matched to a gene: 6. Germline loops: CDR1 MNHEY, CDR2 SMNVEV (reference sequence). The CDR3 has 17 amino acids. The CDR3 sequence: CASSLRDRGHLNTEAFF. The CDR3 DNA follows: TGTGCCAGCAGTTTAAGGGACAGGGGGCACCTTAACACTGAAGCTTTCTTT.

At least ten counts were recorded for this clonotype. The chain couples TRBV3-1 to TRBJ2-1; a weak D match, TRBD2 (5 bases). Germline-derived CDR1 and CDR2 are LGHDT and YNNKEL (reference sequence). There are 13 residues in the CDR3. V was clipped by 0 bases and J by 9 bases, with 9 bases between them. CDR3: CASSQDHEGEQFF. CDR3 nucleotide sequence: TGTGCCAGCAGCCAAGATCATGAGGGTGAGCAGTTCTTC.

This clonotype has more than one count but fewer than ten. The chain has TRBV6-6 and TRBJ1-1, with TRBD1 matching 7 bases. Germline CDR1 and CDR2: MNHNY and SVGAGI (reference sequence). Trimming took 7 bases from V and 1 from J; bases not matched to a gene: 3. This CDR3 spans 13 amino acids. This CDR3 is CASTRTGNTEAFF. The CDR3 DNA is TGTGCCAGCACAAGGACAGGGAACACTGAAGCTTTCTTT.

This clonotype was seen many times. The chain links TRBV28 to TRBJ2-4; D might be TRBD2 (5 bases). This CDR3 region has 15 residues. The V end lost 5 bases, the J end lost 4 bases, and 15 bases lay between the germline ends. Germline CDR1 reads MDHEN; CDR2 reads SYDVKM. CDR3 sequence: CASSKGETSKNIQYF. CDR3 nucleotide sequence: TGTGCCAGCAGTAAAGGAGAAACTAGTAAAAACATTCAGTACTTC.